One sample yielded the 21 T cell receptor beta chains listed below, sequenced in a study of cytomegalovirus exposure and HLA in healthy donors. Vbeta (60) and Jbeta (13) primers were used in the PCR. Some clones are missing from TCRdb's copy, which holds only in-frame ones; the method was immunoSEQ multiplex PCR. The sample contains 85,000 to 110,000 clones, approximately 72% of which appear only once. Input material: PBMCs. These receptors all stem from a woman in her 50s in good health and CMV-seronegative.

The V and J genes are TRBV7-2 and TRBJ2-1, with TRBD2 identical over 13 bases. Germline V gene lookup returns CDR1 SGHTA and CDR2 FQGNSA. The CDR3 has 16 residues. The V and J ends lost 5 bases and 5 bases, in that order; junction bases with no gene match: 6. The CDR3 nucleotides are TGTGCCAGCAGCAACCCGGGACTAGCGGGGAACAATGAGCAGTTCTTC. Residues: CASSNPGLAGNNEQFF.

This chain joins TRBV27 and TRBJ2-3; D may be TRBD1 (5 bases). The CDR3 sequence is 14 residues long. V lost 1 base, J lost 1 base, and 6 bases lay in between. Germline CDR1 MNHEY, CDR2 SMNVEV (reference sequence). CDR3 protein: CASSLWGGTDTQYF. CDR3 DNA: TGTGCCAGCAGTTTATGGGGCGGCACAGATACGCAGTATTTT.

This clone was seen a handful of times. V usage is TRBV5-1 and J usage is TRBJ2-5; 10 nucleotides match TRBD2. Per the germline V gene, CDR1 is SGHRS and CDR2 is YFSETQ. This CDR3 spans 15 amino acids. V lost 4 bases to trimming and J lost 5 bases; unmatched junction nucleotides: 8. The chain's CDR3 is CASSPLAGGGETQYF. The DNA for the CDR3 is TGCGCCAGCAGCCCTTTAGCGGGAGGAGGGGAGACCCAGTACTTC.

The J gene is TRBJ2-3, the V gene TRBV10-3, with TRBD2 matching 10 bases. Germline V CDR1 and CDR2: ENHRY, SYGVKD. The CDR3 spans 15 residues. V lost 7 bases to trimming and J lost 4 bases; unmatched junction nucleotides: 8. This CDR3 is CAITSSSGSADTQYF. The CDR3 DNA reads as TGTGCCATCACCAGTTCTAGCGGGAGTGCAGATACGCAGTATTTT.

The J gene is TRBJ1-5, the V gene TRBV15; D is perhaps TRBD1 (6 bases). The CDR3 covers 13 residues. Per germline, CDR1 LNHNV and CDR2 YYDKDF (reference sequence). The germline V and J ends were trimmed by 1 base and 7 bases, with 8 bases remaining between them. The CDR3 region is CATSRAGEQPQHF. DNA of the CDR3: TGTGCCACCAGCAGAGCAGGGGAGCAGCCCCAGCATTTT.

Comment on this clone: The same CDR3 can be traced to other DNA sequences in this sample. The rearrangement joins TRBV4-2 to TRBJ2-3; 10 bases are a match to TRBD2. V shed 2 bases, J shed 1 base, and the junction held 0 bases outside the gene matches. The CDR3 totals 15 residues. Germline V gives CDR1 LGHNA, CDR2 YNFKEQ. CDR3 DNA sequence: TGTGCCAGCAGCCAAACTAGCGGGGGCACAGATACGCAGTATTTT. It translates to CASSQTSGGTDTQYF.

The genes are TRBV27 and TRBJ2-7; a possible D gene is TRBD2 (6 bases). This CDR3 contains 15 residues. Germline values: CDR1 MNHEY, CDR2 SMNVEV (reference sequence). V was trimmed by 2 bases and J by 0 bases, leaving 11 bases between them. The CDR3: CASSLRRGSSYEQYF. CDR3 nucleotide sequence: TGTGCCAGCAGTTTACGTCGGGGGAGCTCCTACGAGCAGTACTTC.

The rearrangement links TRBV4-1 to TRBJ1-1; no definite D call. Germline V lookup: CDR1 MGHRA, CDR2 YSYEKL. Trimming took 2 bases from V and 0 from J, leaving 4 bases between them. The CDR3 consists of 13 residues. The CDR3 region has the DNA TGCGCCAGCAGCCAACTAGTGAACACTGAAGCTTTCTTT. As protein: CASSQLVNTEAFF.

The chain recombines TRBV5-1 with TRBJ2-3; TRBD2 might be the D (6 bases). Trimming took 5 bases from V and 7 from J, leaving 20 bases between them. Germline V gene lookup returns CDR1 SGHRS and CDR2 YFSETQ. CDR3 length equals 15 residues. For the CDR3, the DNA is TGCGCCAGCAGTGTCCTGCGGGGTCTTATGAATACGCAGTATTTT. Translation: CASSVLRGLMNTQYF.

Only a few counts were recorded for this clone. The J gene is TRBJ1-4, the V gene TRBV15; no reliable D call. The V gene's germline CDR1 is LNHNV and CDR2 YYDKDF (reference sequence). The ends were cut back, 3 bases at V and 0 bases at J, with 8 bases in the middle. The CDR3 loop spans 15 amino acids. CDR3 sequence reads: CATSSSLATNEKLFF. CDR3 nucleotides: TGTGCCACCAGCAGTTCACTTGCAACTAATGAAAAACTGTTTTTT.

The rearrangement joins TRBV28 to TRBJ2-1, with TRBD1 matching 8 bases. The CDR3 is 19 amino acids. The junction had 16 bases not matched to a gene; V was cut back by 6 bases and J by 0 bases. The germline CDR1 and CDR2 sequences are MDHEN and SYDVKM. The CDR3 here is CASSSPTDSGGSSYNEQFF. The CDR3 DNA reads TGTGCCAGCAGCTCCCCCACCGACTCAGGGGGCAGCTCCTACAATGAGCAGTTCTTC.

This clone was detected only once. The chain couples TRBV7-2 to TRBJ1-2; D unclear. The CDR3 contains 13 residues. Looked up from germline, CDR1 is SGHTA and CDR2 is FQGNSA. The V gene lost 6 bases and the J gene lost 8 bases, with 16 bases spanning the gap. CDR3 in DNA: TGTGCCAGCAGTCTTGGCCGGGTGTCGGGCTACACCTTC. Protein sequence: CASSLGRVSGYTF.

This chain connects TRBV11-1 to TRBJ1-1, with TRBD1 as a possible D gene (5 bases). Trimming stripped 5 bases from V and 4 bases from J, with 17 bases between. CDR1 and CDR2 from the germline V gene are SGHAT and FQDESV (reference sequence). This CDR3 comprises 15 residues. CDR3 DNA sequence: TGTGCCAGCAGCCCGGACTACGGGGGGAGCACTGAAGCTTTCTTT. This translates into CASSPDYGGSTEAFF.

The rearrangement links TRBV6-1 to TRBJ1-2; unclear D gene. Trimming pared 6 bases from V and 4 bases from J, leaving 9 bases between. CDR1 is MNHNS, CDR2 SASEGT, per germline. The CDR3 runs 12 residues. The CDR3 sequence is CASSRLAYGYTF. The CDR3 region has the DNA TGTGCCAGCAGCCGTCTGGCCTATGGCTACACCTTC.

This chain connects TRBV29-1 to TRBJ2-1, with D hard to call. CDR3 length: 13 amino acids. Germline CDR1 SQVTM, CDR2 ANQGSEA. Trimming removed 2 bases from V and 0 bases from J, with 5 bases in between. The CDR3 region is CSVEMSSYNEQFF. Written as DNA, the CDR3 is TGCAGCGTTGAAATGAGCTCCTACAATGAGCAGTTCTTC.

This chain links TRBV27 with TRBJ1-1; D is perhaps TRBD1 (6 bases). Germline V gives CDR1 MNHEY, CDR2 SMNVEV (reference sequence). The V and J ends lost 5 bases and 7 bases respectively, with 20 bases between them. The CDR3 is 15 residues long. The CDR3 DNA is TGTGCCAGCAGTGGGGGGGCAGGGGCGAGGGTTGAAGCTTTCTTT. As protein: CASSGGAGARVEAFF.

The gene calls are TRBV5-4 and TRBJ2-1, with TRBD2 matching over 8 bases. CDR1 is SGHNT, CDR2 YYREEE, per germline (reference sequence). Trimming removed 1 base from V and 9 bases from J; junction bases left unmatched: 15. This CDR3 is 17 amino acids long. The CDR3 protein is CASSLMAGTRTSPEQFF. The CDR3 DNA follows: TGTGCCAGCAGCTTGATGGCCGGGACTAGAACTTCGCCTGAGCAGTTCTTC.

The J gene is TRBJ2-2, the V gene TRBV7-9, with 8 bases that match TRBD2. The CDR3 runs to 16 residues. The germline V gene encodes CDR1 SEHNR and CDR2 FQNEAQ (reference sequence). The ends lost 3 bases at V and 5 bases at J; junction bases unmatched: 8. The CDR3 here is CASSFSSGRATGELFF. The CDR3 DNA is TGTGCCAGCAGCTTTTCCAGCGGGAGAGCAACCGGGGAGCTGTTTTTT.

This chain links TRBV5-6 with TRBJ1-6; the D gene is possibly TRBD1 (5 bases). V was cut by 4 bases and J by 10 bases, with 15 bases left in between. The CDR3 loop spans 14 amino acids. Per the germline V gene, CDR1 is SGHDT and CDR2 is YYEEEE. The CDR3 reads CASSMGTGGSPLHF. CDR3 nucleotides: TGTGCCAGCAGCATGGGGACGGGAGGCTCACCCCTCCACTTT.

DNA for the CDR3: TGCGCCAGCAGCCCGTCCTACAGTGCAACTAATGAAAAACTGTTTTTT. It encodes CASSPSYSATNEKLFF. The chain carries TRBV5-1 and TRBJ1-4; D is undetermined. There are 16 residues in the CDR3. The V gene lost 4 bases and the J gene lost 0 bases, with 13 bases spanning the gap. Germline V CDR1 and CDR2: SGHRS, YFSETQ.

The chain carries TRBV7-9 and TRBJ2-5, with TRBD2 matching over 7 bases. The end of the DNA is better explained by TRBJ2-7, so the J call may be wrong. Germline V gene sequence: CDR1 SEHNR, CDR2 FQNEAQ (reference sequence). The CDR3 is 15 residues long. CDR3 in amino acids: CASSASGLVIYEQYF. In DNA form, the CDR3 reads TGTGCCAGCAGCGCAAGTGGACTAGTCATTTACGAGCAGTACTTC.